This TCR beta chain was identified in a study of spatial heterogeneity in lung cancer. From the 5' RACE reads, TCRdb called clonotypes with MiXCR, one entry per CDR3 protein. The table includes some 10,000 distinct CDR3 sequences, roughly 6% detected once. The CDR3 covers 14 residues. The V gene lost 3 bases and the J gene lost 4 bases, with 15 bases spanning the gap. The germline V gene has CDR1 DFQATT and CDR2 SNEGSKA (reference sequence). Described time point: sample taken at primary tumor resection. The study sequenced unsorted whole RNA from tumor, nontumor lung or frozen PBMC. This TCR came from a male donor with early-stage non-small cell lung cancer. The sample in question was normal lung tissue next to the tumor, obtained at surgery. V is TRBV20-1 and J is TRBJ1-1; D is unresolved. The CDR3 DNA sequence: TGCAGTGCTAGCCAATCCAGTCGGACCACTGAAGCTTTCTTT. It is translated as CSASQSSRTTEAFF.